In its sample, the clone carrying this T cell receptor beta chain was seen once. Its antigen is as yet unknown. The repertoire was sequenced with immunoSEQ multiplex PCR; TCRdb's copy has only in-frame clones and lacks some. The sample lists tens of thousands of clones; over 90% were seen once. The entry originates in a study of T cells in tuberculosis. Overall study context: The T cells targeted glucose monomycolate, a mycobacterial lipid, via CD1B. Study-level results: Smaller distances to GMM-specific TCRs suggested their expansion in active tuberculosis.

The CDR3 length is 14 residues. Germline V CDR1 and CDR2: GTSNPN, SVGIG (reference sequence). The V gene lost 4 bases and the J gene lost 4 bases, with 16 bases spanning the gap. Each clinical donor contributed on average approximately 100,000 T cells from unsorted cryopreserved PBMC. Sequencing input: PBMCs. V and J are TRBV30 and TRBJ1-2; D ambiguous. The TCR was taken from a donor under 30 with latent tuberculosis or without tuberculosis infection. CDR3 sequence (DNA): TGTGCCTGGATTGACCGTCTACCGGGCTATGGCTACACCTTC. This codes for CAWIDRLPGYGYTF.